This TCR beta chain was captured by sequencing in a study of blood T cell repertoires in COVID-19. This clone was counted between two and nine times. This CDR3 spans 13 amino acids. V lost 4 bases and J 4 bases, leaving 10 bases between the germline ends. CDR1 and CDR2 from the germline V gene are SNHLY and FYNNEI. A case of COVID-19 had been met by exposed participants within 2 weeks before study entry. In the source study's methods: The assay estimated nucleated cells by amplifying reference gene primers. Only in-frame clones appear in the TCRdb table, and some are missing; sequencing was by immunoSEQ multiplex PCR. That table supplies the V and J calls and clone size; D and trimming were determined from the DNA. This table holds about 220,000 clones, around 87% found once.

This clonotype was sampled from a man aged 25-40 years who had been exposed to COVID-19. This rearrangement joins TRBV2 to TRBJ1-1; D uncertain. Input material: PBMCs or T cells enriched from blood (not recorded which). The CDR3 bases are TGTGCCAGCAGTGGAGAGTTTACCACTGAAGCTTTCTTT. Amino acid sequence: CASSGEFTTEAFF. The variable domain in full, with the rest retrieved from reference TRBV2 and TRBJ1-1, is EPEVTQTPSHQVTQMGQEVILRCVPISNHLYFYWYRQILGQKVEFLVSFYNNEISEKSEIFDDQFSVERPDGSNFTLKIRSTKLEDSAMYFCASSGEFTTEAFFGQGTRLTVV.